These 14 T cell receptor beta chains were all obtained from the same sample, sequenced in a study of control samples from healthy donors and cancer patients. Data came from immunoSEQ multiplex PCR; TCRdb stores just in-frame clones and leaves some out. The top ten hold 19% of the sample, which has 93,000 or so clones, around nine tenths seen once. Sequenced material: PBMCs. The receptors come from a man between 60 and 75 years old with lung cancer.

The V and J genes are TRBV28 and TRBJ1-5, with 7 bases fitting TRBD1. The CDR3 runs 14 residues. Germline V CDR1 and CDR2: MDHEN, SYDVKM. The J segment lost 7 bases and the V segment lost 5 bases, leaving 8 bases of the junction unmatched. The CDR3 here is CASSGNRGSQPQHF. Here the CDR3 DNA reads TGTGCCAGCAGTGGGAACAGGGGAAGCCAGCCCCAGCATTTT.

This chain uses TRBV3-1 (or the pseudogene TRBV3-2) with TRBJ2-6; no definite D call. The V gene's germline CDR1 is LGHDT and CDR2 YNNKEL (reference sequence). The germline V and J ends were trimmed by 6 bases and 0 bases, with 9 bases remaining between them. This CDR3 is 15 amino acids long. Written as DNA, the CDR3 is TGTGCCAGCAGTGCAATACTCTCTGGGGCCAACGTCCTGACTTTC. The encoded protein is CASSAILSGANVLTF.

On this clone: The germline gene is not matched at one end of the junction; a read error may be the cause. Within the sample, other DNA sequences also encode this same CDR3. The chain uses TRBV6-5 and TRBJ1-6; D not certain. Germline V gene sequence: CDR1 MNHEY, CDR2 SVGAGI. The CDR3 has 15 amino acids. CDR3 residues: CASSLEGNYNSPLHF. CDR3 DNA sequence: TGCGCCAGCAGTCTCGAGGGAAACTATAATTCACCCCTCCACTTT.

This chain links TRBV12-3 or TRBV12-4 with TRBJ1-2; D is unclear. V was clipped by 1 base and J by 4 bases, with 4 bases between them. This CDR3 contains 12 residues. CDR3 in amino acids: CASSLESYGYTF. CDR3 coding DNA: TGTGCCAGCAGTTTAGAGAGCTATGGCTACACCTTC.

The chain joins TRBV2 to TRBJ2-2, with D possibly TRBD1 on 5 matching bases. Germline V gene sequence: CDR1 SNHLY, CDR2 FYNNEI. CDR3 length: 14 residues. The V and J ends lost 7 bases and 3 bases respectively, with 12 bases between them. CDR3 protein: CASTQGTDTGELFF. The CDR3 DNA reads as TGTGCCAGCACCCAGGGAACGGACACCGGGGAGCTGTTTTTT.

The chain employs TRBV5-1 and TRBJ2-3; D is undetermined. In germline, CDR1 is SGHRS, CDR2 YFSETQ. The CDR3 loop spans 15 amino acids. V lost 0 bases, J lost 0 bases, and 8 bases lay in between. CDR3 nucleotide sequence: TGCGCCAGCAGCTTGGCGACGGCTAGCACAGATACGCAGTATTTT. This codes for CASSLATASTDTQYF.

The V call is TRBV18, the J call TRBJ2-4, with TRBD2 as a possible D gene (7 bases). There are 16 residues in the CDR3. Germline V gene sequence: CDR1 KGHSH, CDR2 LQKENI. The ends were cut back, 5 bases at V and 2 bases at J, with 16 bases in the middle. CDR3 DNA: TGTGCCAGCTCATCATTCACGGGGGGCCCCAAAAACATTCAGTACTTC. Encoded protein: CASSSFTGGPKNIQYF.

The rearrangement links TRBV12-3 or TRBV12-4 to TRBJ1-3; no clear D. This CDR3 is 12 amino acids long. V was cut by 9 bases and J by 0 bases, with 6 bases left in between. The CDR3: CASLSSGNTIYF. DNA of the CDR3: TGTGCCAGTTTGAGCTCTGGAAACACCATATATTTT.

In its sample, this clone was seen once. The chain is built from TRBV5-1 and TRBJ1-4, with no clear D. V was pared by 2 bases and J by 7 bases, with 12 bases between. The V gene's germline CDR1 is SGHRS and CDR2 YFSETQ. The CDR3 has 14 residues. The CDR3 reads CASSLRRGGEKLFF. The DNA for the CDR3 is TGCGCCAGCAGCTTAAGGCGGGGAGGTGAAAAACTGTTTTTT.

This rearrangement joins TRBV13 to TRBJ1-4; D uncertain. Germline V gives CDR1 PRHDT, CDR2 FYEKMQ (reference sequence). The CDR3 has 15 amino acids. V shed 5 bases and J shed 3 bases, with 13 bases lying between them. The CDR3 loop is CASSPWRGPNEKLFF. The CDR3 DNA is TGTGCCAGCAGCCCATGGAGAGGGCCTAATGAAAAACTGTTTTTT.

The chain recombines TRBV12-5 with TRBJ1-5, with D perhaps TRBD1 (5 bases). This CDR3 is 19 amino acids long. Per germline, CDR1 LGHNT and CDR2 FRNRAP. V lost 0 bases and J 2 bases, leaving 20 bases between the germline ends. The CDR3 loop is CASGLVRDGLAIGNQPQHF. CDR3 coding DNA: TGTGCTAGTGGTTTGGTACGGGACGGACTAGCTATTGGCAATCAGCCCCAGCATTTT.

The rearrangement joins TRBV5-1 to TRBJ2-1; D is perhaps TRBD1 (5 bases). V lost 7 bases and J lost 4, with 12 bases in between. The CDR3 runs 13 residues. Germline V gene lookup returns CDR1 SGHRS and CDR2 YFSETQ. The CDR3 loop is CASRSQEYNEQFF. CDR3 nucleotide sequence: TGCGCCAGCCGATCACAGGAATACAATGAGCAGTTCTTC.

J is TRBJ2-6 and V is TRBV4-1; 7 positions agree with TRBD1. The germline CDR1 and CDR2 sequences are MGHRA and YSYEKL. This CDR3 has 17 residues. V lost 4 bases to trimming and J lost 0 bases; unmatched junction nucleotides: 6. This chain's CDR3 is CASSLGQFSSGANVLTF. CDR3 DNA: TGCGCCAGCAGCCTGGGACAGTTTAGCTCTGGGGCCAACGTCCTGACTTTC.

This clone was observed a single time. The chain recombines TRBV7-3 with TRBJ1-5, with 9 bases identical to TRBD1. Germline V gene lookup returns CDR1 SGHTA and CDR2 FQGTGA. The ends lost 2 bases at V and 9 bases at J; junction bases unmatched: 11. The CDR3 runs 16 residues. CDR3 amino acids: CASSLPGGQGGGPQHF. The CDR3 nucleotides read TGTGCCAGCAGCTTACCGGGGGGACAGGGTGGAGGGCCCCAGCATTTT.